The 3 T cell receptor beta chains below all came from one sample that was sequenced in a study of blood T cell repertoires in COVID-19. Sequenced by immunoSEQ multiplex PCR; TCRdb stores in-frame clones only, minus some. Here the sample spans fewer than 150,000 clones, roughly 90% being singletons. The sequencing sample was made of peripheral blood. The receptors were sampled from a man in his forties or fifties with active or convalescent COVID-19.

The chain recombines TRBV5-1 with TRBJ2-2; no reliable D call. V was shortened by 4 bases and J by 5 bases, with 15 bases between the two germline ends. Germline V gives CDR1 SGHRS, CDR2 YFSETQ. This CDR3 is 15 amino acids long. The CDR3: CASSPEELATGELFF. The DNA for the CDR3 is TGCGCCAGCAGCCCTGAAGAACTTGCTACCGGGGAGCTGTTTTTT.

The J gene is TRBJ2-7, the V gene TRBV12-5; 10 bases fit TRBD2. The CDR3 totals 16 residues. Looked up from germline, CDR1 is LGHNT and CDR2 is FRNRAP. Trimming took 2 bases from V and 4 from J; bases not matched to a gene: 8. The CDR3 nucleotides read TGTGCTAGTGGTTTGTCCTCTAGCGGGAGAGTATACGAGCAGTACTTC. It yields the protein CASGLSSSGRVYEQYF.

V usage is TRBV5-6 and J usage is TRBJ2-3; 9 bases match TRBD2. V was pared by 4 bases and J by 4 bases, with 4 bases of the junction left unmatched. The CDR3 extends over 14 amino acids. Per the germline V gene, CDR1 is SGHDT and CDR2 is YYEEEE. This CDR3 is CASSETSGADTQYF. The CDR3 DNA reads as TGTGCCAGCAGCGAGACTAGCGGCGCAGATACGCAGTATTTT.